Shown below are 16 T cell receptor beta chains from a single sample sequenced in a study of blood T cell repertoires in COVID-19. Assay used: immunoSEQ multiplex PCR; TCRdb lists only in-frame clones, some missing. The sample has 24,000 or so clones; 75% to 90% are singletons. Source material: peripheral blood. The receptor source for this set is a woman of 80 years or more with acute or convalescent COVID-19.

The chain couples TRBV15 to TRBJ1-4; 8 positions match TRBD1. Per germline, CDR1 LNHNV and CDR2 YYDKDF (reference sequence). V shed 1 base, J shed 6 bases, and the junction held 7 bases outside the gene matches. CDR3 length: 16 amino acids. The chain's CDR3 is CATSRGETGEDEKLFF. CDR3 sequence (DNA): TGTGCCACCAGCAGAGGGGAGACAGGGGAGGATGAAAAACTGTTTTTT.

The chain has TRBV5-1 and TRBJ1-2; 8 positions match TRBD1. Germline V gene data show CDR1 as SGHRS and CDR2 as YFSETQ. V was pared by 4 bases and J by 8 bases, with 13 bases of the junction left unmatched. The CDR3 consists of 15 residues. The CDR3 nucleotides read TGCGCCAGCAGCACCGGACAGGGTTTCATACAAGGCTACACCTTC. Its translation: CASSTGQGFIQGYTF.

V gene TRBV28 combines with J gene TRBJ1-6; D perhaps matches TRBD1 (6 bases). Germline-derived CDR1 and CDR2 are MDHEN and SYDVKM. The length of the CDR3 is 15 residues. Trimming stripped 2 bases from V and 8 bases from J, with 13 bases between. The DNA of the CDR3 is TGTGCCAGCAGTTTACCAGCACCAGGGGATTCACCCCTCCACTTT. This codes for CASSLPAPGDSPLHF. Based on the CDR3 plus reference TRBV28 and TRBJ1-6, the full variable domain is DVKVTQSSRYLVKRTGEKVFLECVQDMDHENMFWYRQDPGLGLRLIYFSYDVKMKEKGDIPEGYSVSREKKERFSLILESASTNQTSMYLCASSLPAPGDSPLHFGNGTRLTVT.

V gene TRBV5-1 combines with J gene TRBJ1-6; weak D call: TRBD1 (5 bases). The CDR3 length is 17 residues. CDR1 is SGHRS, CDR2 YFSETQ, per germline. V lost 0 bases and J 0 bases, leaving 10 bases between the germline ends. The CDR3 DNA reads TGCGCCAGCAGCTTGGAAGGGGCGAGCTCCTATAATTCACCCCTCCACTTT. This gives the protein CASSLEGASSYNSPLHF.

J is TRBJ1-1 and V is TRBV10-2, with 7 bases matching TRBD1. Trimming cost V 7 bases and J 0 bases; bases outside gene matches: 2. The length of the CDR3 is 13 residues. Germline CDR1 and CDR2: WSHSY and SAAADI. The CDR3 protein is CASKGAMNTEAFF. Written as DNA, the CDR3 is TGCGCCAGCAAGGGGGCTATGAACACTGAAGCTTTCTTT.

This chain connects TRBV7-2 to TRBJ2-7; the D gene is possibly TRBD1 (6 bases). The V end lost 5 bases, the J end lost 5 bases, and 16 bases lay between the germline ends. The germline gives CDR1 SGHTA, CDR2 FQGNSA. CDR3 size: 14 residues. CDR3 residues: CASSPDRRDNEQYF. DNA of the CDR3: TGTGCCAGCAGCCCAGACAGGCGCGACAACGAGCAGTACTTC. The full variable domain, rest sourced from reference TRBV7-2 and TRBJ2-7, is GAGVSQSPSNKVTEKGKDVELRCDPISGHTALYWYRQSLGQGLEFLIYFQGNSAPDKSGLPSDRFSAERTGGSVSTLTIQRTQQEDSAVYLCASSPDRRDNEQYFGPGTRLTVT.

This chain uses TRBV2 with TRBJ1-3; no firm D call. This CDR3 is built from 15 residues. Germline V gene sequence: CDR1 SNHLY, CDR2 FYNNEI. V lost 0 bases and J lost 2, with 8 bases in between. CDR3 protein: CASSEAEITGNTIYF. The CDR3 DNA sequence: TGTGCCAGCAGTGAAGCGGAGATTACTGGAAACACCATATATTTT.

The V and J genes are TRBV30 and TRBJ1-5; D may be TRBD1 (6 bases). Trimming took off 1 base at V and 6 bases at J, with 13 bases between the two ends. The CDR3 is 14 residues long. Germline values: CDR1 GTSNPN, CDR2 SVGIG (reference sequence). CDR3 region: CAWSGGQGSQPQHF. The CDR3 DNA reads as TGTGCCTGGAGTGGGGGGCAGGGAAGTCAGCCCCAGCATTTT. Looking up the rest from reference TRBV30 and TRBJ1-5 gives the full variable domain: SQTIHQWPATLVQPVGSPLSLECTVEGTSNPNLYWYRQAAGRGLQLLFYSVGIGQISSEVPQNLSASRPQDRQFILSSKKLLLSDSGFYLCAWSGGQGSQPQHFGDGTRLSIL.

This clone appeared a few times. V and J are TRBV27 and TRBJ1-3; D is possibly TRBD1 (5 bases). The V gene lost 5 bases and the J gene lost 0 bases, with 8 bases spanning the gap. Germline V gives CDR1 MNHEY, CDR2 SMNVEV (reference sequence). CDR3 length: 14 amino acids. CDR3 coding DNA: TGTGCCAGCAGTATTGACAGCTCTGGAAACACCATATATTTT. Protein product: CASSIDSSGNTIYF.

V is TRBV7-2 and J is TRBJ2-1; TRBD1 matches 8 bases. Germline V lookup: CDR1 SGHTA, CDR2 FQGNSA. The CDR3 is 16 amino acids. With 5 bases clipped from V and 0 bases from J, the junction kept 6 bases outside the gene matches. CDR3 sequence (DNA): TGTGCCAGCAGCCCCCGGGACAGGAGCTCCTACAATGAGCAGTTCTTC. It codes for CASSPRDRSSYNEQFF.

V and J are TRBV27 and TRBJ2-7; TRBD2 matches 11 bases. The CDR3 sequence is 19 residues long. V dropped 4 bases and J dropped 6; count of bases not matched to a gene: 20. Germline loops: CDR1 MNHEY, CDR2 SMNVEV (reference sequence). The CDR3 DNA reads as TGTGCCAGCAGTTCACCGGGACTCCGACTAGCGGGAAGGGGGGGCGAGCAGTACTTC. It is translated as CASSSPGLRLAGRGGEQYF.

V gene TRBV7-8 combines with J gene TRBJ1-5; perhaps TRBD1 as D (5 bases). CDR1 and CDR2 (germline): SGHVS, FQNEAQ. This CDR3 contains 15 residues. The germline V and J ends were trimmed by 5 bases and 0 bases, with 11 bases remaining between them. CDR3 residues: CASSMSGGSNQPQHF. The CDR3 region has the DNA TGTGCCAGCAGCATGTCGGGGGGTAGCAATCAGCCCCAGCATTTT.

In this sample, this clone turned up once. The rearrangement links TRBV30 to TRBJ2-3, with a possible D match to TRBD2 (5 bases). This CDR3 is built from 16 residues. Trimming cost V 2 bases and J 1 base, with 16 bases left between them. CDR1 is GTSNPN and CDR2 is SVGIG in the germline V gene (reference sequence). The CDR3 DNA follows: TGTGCCTGGAGTAGCCGGGCTAGCAGTCGCACAGATACGCAGTATTTT. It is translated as CAWSSRASSRTDTQYF. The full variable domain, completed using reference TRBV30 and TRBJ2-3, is SQTIHQWPATLVQPVGSPLSLECTVEGTSNPNLYWYRQAAGRGLQLLFYSVGIGQISSEVPQNLSASRPQDRQFILSSKKLLLSDSGFYLCAWSSRASSRTDTQYFGPGTRLTVL.

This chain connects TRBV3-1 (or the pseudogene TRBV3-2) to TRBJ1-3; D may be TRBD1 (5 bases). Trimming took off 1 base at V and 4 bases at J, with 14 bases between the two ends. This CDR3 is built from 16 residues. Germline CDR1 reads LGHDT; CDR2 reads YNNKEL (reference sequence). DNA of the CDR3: TGTGCCAGCAGCCAAGGATCGAAGGCAGGGGGAAACACCATATATTTT. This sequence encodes CASSQGSKAGGNTIYF.

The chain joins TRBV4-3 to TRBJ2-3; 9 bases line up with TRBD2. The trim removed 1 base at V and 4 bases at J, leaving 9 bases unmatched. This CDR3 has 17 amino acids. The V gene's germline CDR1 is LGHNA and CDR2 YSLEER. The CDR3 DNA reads TGCGCCAGCAGCCAAGGGGTAGCGGGAGTGGGGGCAGATACGCAGTATTTT. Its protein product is CASSQGVAGVGADTQYF.

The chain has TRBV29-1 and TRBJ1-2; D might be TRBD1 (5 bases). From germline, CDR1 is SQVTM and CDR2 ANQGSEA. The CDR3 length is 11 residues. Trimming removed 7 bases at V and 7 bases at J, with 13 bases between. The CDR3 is CSGFDSTGYTF. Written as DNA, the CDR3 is TGCAGCGGCTTCGACAGCACTGGCTACACCTTC.